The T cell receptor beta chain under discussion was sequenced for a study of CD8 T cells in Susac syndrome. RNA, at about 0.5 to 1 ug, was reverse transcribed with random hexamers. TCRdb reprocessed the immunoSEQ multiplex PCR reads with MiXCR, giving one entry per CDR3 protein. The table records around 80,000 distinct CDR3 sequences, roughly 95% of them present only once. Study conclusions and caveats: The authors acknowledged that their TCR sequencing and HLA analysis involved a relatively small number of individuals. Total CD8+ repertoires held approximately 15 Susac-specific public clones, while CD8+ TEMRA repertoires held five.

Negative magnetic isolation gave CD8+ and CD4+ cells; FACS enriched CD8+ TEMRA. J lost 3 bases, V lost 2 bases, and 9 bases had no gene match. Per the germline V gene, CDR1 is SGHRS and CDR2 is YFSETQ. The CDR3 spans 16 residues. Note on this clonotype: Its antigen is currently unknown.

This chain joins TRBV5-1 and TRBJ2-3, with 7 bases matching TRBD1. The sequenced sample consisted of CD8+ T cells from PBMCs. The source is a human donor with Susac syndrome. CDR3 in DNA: TGCGCCAGCAGCTTTCTCGACAGGGAAGTAACAGATACGCAGTATTTT. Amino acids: CASSFLDREVTDTQYF.